The 23 T cell receptor beta chains below were found in one sample sequenced in a study of shared clonotypes between healthy human individuals. Repertoires were generated with immunoSEQ multiplex PCR, while TCRdb's copy carries only in-frame clones and drops some. The table records some 1,100,000 clones, approximately 78% of them present only once. The material sequenced was memory CD4+ T cells from PBMCs. The subset here: CD45RA-negative fraction. The receptors were sampled from a man aged 18 to 35 in good health. Some clones in this sample may be carry-over from other donors' samples.

This chain links TRBV10-3 with TRBJ2-7; tentative D call: TRBD1 (6 bases). CDR3 size: 15 residues. Deletions cut 6 bases from V and 5 bases from J, with 20 bases between. Germline V gene lookup returns CDR1 ENHRY and CDR2 SYGVKD. As DNA, the CDR3 is TGTGCCATCAGGAGGGACACCCCGGGGATCCACGAGCAGTACTTC. Protein: CAIRRDTPGIHEQYF.

V is TRBV27 and J is TRBJ2-1; either TRBD1 or TRBD2 may fit D (5 bases each). Trimming removed 1 base from V and 0 bases from J, with 16 bases in between. Germline V lookup: CDR1 MNHEY, CDR2 SMNVEV (reference sequence). CDR3 length: 18 residues. The CDR3 here is CASSLLSGPRGSYNEQFF. In nucleotides, the CDR3 is TGTGCCAGCAGTTTATTATCGGGACCGCGCGGCTCCTACAATGAGCAGTTCTTC.

The genes are TRBV15 and TRBJ2-5; tentatively, D is TRBD2 (5 bases). The V and J ends lost 4 bases and 1 base respectively, with 16 bases between them. The germline V gene has CDR1 LNHNV and CDR2 YYDKDF (reference sequence). This CDR3 has 16 residues. As DNA, the CDR3 is TGTGCCACCAGCAAACTAAGACCTGGACTCCAAGAGACCCAGTACTTC. Amino acid sequence: CATSKLRPGLQETQYF.

V gene TRBV19 combines with J gene TRBJ2-1; TRBD1 is a possible D gene (6 bases). Germline values: CDR1 LNHDA, CDR2 SQIVND (reference sequence). The V end was cut by 3 bases, the J end by 8 bases, with 11 bases between. The CDR3 contains 13 residues. Here the CDR3 DNA reads TGTGCCAGTAGTATCACCAGGGGCGATGAGCAGTTCTTC. This sequence encodes CASSITRGDEQFF.

Written as DNA, the CDR3 is TGTGCCAGCAGCCAAGTTGGTGGGGACACCCTCCTGTTTTTT. This codes for CASSQVGGDTLLFF. The chain joins TRBV4-2 to TRBJ1-4; D may be TRBD1 (6 bases). Trimming shortened V by 1 base and J by 14 bases, and 17 bases separated the two germline ends. In germline, CDR1 is LGHNA, CDR2 YNFKEQ. CDR3 length: 14 amino acids.

The chain carries TRBV9 and TRBJ2-7; D unresolved. Trimming took off 2 bases at V and 3 bases at J, with 15 bases between the two ends. This CDR3 spans 15 amino acids. From germline, CDR1 is SGDLS and CDR2 YYNGEE. CDR3 protein: CASSVTDDQSYEQYF. CDR3 DNA sequence: TGTGCCAGCAGCGTTACGGACGATCAGAGCTACGAGCAGTACTTC. Supplemented by reference TRBV9 and TRBJ2-7, the full variable domain reads DSGVTQTPKHLITATGQRVTLRCSPRSGDLSVYWYQQSLDQGLQFLIQYYNGEERAKGNILERFSAQQFPDLHSELNLSSLELGDSALYFCASSVTDDQSYEQYFGPGTRLTVT.

The count of this clone is one. CDR3 region: CASSLDPSSGTQYF. Here the CDR3 DNA reads TGCGCCAGCAGCTTGGATCCCTCCTCCGGGACCCAGTACTTC. This chain uses TRBV5-1 with TRBJ2-5, with unresolved D. The CDR3 contains 14 residues. Trimming took off 0 bases at V and 7 bases at J, with 13 bases between the two ends. The germline gives CDR1 SGHRS, CDR2 YFSETQ. The full variable domain, completed using reference TRBV5-1 and TRBJ2-5, is KAGVTQTPRYLIKTRGQQVTLSCSPISGHRSVSWYQQTPGQGLQFLFEYFSETQRNKGNFPGRFSGRQFSNSRSEMNVSTLELGDSALYLCASSLDPSSGTQYFGPGTRLLVL.

The chain carries TRBV7-9 and TRBJ2-1; 11 bases are a match to TRBD1. Germline values: CDR1 SEHNR, CDR2 FQNEAQ (reference sequence). V gave up 4 bases and J gave up 8 bases; unmatched junction bases: 10. The CDR3 totals 16 residues. CDR3 region: CASSSTGTGGLDEQFF. CDR3 DNA: TGTGCCAGCAGCTCTACTGGGACAGGGGGTTTGGATGAGCAGTTCTTC.

The chain carries TRBV19 and TRBJ2-5; D tentatively fits TRBD1 or TRBD2 (5 bases each). The CDR3 has 12 amino acids. V lost 5 bases, J lost 5 bases, and 9 bases lay in between. Germline CDR1 and CDR2: LNHDA and SQIVND (reference sequence). Here the CDR3 DNA reads TGTGCCAGTAGTGAGGGACGGGAGACCCAGTACTTC. It codes for CASSEGRETQYF.

The V call is TRBV11-3, the J call TRBJ2-7; D gene uncertain. The CDR3 totals 16 residues. Trimming pared 1 base from V and 0 bases from J, leaving 13 bases between. Germline CDR1 SGHNT, CDR2 YENEEA. CDR3 in amino acids: CASSLGSRSSSYEQYF. CDR3 in DNA: TGTGCCAGCAGCTTAGGCTCTCGGAGCAGCTCCTACGAGCAGTACTTC.

The rearrangement joins TRBV5-1 to TRBJ2-1; D not resolved. The CDR3 contains 15 residues. The germline V gene has CDR1 SGHRS and CDR2 YFSETQ. Trimming shortened V by 4 bases and J by 0 bases, and 11 bases separated the two germline ends. The CDR3 coding sequence is TGCGCCAGCAGCGGTGGCGCTAGCTCCTACAATGAGCAGTTCTTC. It yields the protein CASSGGASSYNEQFF.

This clone was detected ten times or more. The chain combines TRBV5-6 with TRBJ2-2, with D unclear. In germline, CDR1 is SGHDT, CDR2 YYEEEE. V was shortened by 4 bases and J by 8 bases, with 6 bases between the two germline ends. This CDR3 has 11 amino acids. The DNA for the CDR3 is TGTGCCAGCAGCACAAGGGGGGAGCTGTTTTTT. This encodes CASSTRGELFF.

The table lists this clone with a count of one. The chain carries TRBV7-2 and TRBJ2-3; D not certain. There are 12 residues in the CDR3. In germline, CDR1 is SGHTA, CDR2 FQGNSA. The V and J ends lost 6 bases and 4 bases respectively, with 8 bases between them. In DNA form, the CDR3 reads TGTGCCAGCAGGACTGTCGCAGATACGCAGTATTTT. Residues: CASRTVADTQYF.

The chain joins TRBV7-9 to TRBJ2-7; TRBD2 aligns across 8 bases. The CDR3 consists of 15 residues. V shed 1 base, J shed 7 bases, and the junction held 9 bases outside the gene matches. Per germline, CDR1 SEHNR and CDR2 FQNEAQ (reference sequence). The CDR3 DNA follows: TGTGCCAGCAGCTTAGTGTCGGGAGGGCCGGGAGAGCAGTACTTC. Protein sequence: CASSLVSGGPGEQYF.

V is TRBV5-8 and J is TRBJ1-4; D unresolved. Germline-derived CDR1 and CDR2 are SGHTS and YDEGEE. The V and J ends lost 0 bases and 3 bases respectively, with 15 bases between them. This CDR3 spans 17 amino acids. The CDR3 nucleotides read TGTGCCAGCAGCTTGGCGTATTGGGCAGGAGCTAATGAAAAACTGTTTTTT. Its translation: CASSLAYWAGANEKLFF.

This chain connects TRBV7-9 to TRBJ2-3; D gene unclear. Germline lookup yields CDR1 SEHNR and CDR2 FQNEAQ (reference sequence). The CDR3 spans 13 residues. Trimming cost V 6 bases and J 5 bases, with 12 bases left between them. CDR3 sequence (DNA): TGTGCCAGCAGTACGATGGGCGGAGATACGCAGTATTTT. Residues: CASSTMGGDTQYF.

The chain is built from TRBV25-1 and TRBJ2-1; 8 nucleotides agree with TRBD2. Unmatched junction bases numbered 6, after V lost 3 bases and J lost 5 bases. Germline V gives CDR1 MGHDK, CDR2 SYGVNS. The CDR3 is made up of 15 amino acids. CDR3 sequence: CASSDVGGGHNEQFF. CDR3 coding DNA: TGTGCCAGCAGTGATGTTGGCGGGGGGCACAATGAGCAGTTCTTC.

The rearrangement uses TRBV4-1 and TRBJ2-5, with 8 positions matching TRBD2. CDR3 length: 17 amino acids. Germline V gene lookup returns CDR1 MGHRA and CDR2 YSYEKL. The J segment lost 4 bases and the V segment lost 0 bases, leaving 10 bases of the junction unmatched. The CDR3 spells CASSQDQSAGAPETQYF. The CDR3 DNA reads as TGCGCCAGCAGCCAAGATCAATCAGCGGGAGCTCCAGAGACCCAGTACTTC.

This clone was found a few times. This sample includes further DNA sequences coding for the same CDR3. The chain couples TRBV28 to TRBJ2-2; D perhaps matches TRBD2 (7 bases). This CDR3 has 13 amino acids. With 6 bases removed from V and 5 bases from J, the gap between germline ends came to 10 bases. The V gene's germline CDR1 is MDHEN and CDR2 SYDVKM. The CDR3 is CASRRGGTGELFF. CDR3 bases: TGTGCCAGCAGGAGGGGGGGAACCGGGGAGCTGTTTTTT.

Comments on this clone: One base away lies a much larger clone, so this may be a sequencing read error. The same CDR3 can be traced to other DNA sequences in this sample. V is TRBV7-2 and J is TRBJ1-4, with TRBD1 as a possible D gene (5 bases). Trimming removed 2 bases at V and 8 bases at J, with 6 bases between. This CDR3 region has 12 residues. Germline CDR1 and CDR2: SGHTA and FQGNSA. In DNA form, the CDR3 reads TGTGCCAGCAGCTTACAGGGCGAAAAACTGTTTTTT. Translating gives CASSLQGEKLFF.

The J gene is TRBJ1-1, the V gene TRBV7-9; 8 bases fit TRBD1. The V gene's germline CDR1 is SEHNR and CDR2 FQNEAQ (reference sequence). V dropped 10 bases and J dropped 1; count of bases not matched to a gene: 11. CDR3 length: 15 residues. The CDR3 is CAIYFQQGENTEAFF. CDR3 sequence (DNA): TGTGCCATCTACTTTCAACAGGGGGAGAACACTGAAGCTTTCTTT.

The rearrangement links TRBV9 to TRBJ2-1, with D perhaps TRBD2 (6 bases). V lost 0 bases, J lost 3 bases, and 10 bases lay in between. CDR3 size: 15 residues. Germline values: CDR1 SGDLS, CDR2 YYNGEE. The CDR3 DNA follows: TGTGCCAGCAGCGTAGCGGCGGACTACTACAATGAGCAGTTCTTC. Protein product: CASSVAADYYNEQFF. Filled out from reference TRBV9 and TRBJ2-1, the complete variable domain reads DSGVTQTPKHLITATGQRVTLRCSPRSGDLSVYWYQQSLDQGLQFLIQYYNGEERAKGNILERFSAQQFPDLHSELNLSSLELGDSALYFCASSVAADYYNEQFFGPGTRLTVL.

This clone showed up just once. The chain carries TRBV5-1 and TRBJ1-5; no definite D call. V was pared by 1 base and J by 5 bases, with 7 bases between. The CDR3 loop spans 13 amino acids. CDR1 is SGHRS and CDR2 is YFSETQ in the germline V gene. The CDR3 loop reads CASSLYADQPQHF. CDR3 bases: TGCGCCAGCAGCTTGTACGCGGATCAGCCCCAGCATTTT.